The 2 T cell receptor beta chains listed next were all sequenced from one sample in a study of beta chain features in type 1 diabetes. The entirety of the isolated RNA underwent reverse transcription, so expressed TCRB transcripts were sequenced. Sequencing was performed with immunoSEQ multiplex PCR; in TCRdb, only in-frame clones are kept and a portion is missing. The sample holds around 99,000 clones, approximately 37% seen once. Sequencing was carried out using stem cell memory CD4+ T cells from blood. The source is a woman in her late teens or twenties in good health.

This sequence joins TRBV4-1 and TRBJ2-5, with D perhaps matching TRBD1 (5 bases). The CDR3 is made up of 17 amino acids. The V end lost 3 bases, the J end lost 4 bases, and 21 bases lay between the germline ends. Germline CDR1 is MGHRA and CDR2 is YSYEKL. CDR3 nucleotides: TGCGCCAGCAGCCAGGGCGTAGCTTTTGGGGCAGCAGAGACCCAGTACTTC. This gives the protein CASSQGVAFGAAETQYF.

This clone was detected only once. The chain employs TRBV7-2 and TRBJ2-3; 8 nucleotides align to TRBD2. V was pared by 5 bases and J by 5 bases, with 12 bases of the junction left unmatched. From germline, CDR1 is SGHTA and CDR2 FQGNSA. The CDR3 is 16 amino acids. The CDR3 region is CASSALTAGVGDTQYF. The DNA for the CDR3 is TGTGCCAGCAGCGCCTTAACAGCGGGAGTAGGAGATACGCAGTATTTT. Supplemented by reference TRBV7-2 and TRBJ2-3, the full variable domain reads GAGVSQSPSNKVTEKGKDVELRCDPISGHTALYWYRQSLGQGLEFLIYFQGNSAPDKSGLPSDRFSAERTGGSVSTLTIQRTQQEDSAVYLCASSALTAGVGDTQYFGPGTRLTVL.